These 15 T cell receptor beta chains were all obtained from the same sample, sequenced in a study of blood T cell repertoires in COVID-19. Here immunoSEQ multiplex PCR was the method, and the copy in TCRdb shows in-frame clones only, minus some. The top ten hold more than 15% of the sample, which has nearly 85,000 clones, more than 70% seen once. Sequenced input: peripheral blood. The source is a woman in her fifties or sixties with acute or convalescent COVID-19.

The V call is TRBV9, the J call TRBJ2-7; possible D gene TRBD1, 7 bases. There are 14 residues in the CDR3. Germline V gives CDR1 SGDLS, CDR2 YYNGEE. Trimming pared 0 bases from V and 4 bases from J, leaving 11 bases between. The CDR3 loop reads CASSVVPGGYEQYF. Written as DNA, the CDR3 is TGTGCCAGCAGCGTAGTGCCAGGGGGGTACGAGCAGTACTTC.

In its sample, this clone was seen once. The CDR3 sequence: CAISESRQGEIEAFF. The CDR3 DNA reads TGTGCCATCAGTGAGTCGAGACAGGGGGAGATTGAAGCTTTCTTT. The chain is built from TRBV10-3 and TRBJ1-1, with TRBD1 matching over 9 bases. With V trimmed by 0 bases and J by 7 bases, 6 bases remained unmatched. Germline CDR1 ENHRY, CDR2 SYGVKD. The CDR3 runs to 15 residues.

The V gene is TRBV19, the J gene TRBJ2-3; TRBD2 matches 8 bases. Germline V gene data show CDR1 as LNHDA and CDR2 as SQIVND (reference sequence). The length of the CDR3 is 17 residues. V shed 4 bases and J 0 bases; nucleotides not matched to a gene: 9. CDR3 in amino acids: CASSTLAGRPSTDTQYF. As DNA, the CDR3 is TGTGCCAGTAGTACTTTAGCGGGACGTCCTAGCACAGATACGCAGTATTTT.

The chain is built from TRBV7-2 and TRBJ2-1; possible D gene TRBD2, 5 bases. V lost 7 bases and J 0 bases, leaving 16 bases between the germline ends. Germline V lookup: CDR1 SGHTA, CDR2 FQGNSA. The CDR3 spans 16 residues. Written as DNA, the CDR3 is TGTGCCAGCACCCAAAAGGGAGTCAGCTCCTACAATGAGCAGTTCTTC. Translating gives CASTQKGVSSYNEQFF. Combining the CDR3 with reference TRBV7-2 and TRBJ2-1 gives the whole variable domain GAGVSQSPSNKVTEKGKDVELRCDPISGHTALYWYRQSLGQGLEFLIYFQGNSAPDKSGLPSDRFSAERTGGSVSTLTIQRTQQEDSAVYLCASTQKGVSSYNEQFFGPGTRLTVL.

The CDR3 sequence: CASSPESVEGYTF. DNA of the CDR3: TGTGCCAGCAGTCCTGAGTCTGTGGAGGGCTACACCTTC. The chain combines TRBV28 with TRBJ1-2; D unresolved. Trimming removed 5 bases from V and 8 bases from J, with 15 bases in between. Germline assignment: CDR1 MDHEN and CDR2 SYDVKM. The CDR3 totals 13 residues.

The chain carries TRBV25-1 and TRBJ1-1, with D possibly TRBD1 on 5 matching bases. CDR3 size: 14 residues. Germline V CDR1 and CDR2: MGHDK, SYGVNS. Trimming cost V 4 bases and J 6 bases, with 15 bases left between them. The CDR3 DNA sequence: TGTGCCAGCAGTGTAAGGGGCGATCCCCCTGAAGCTTTCTTT. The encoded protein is CASSVRGDPPEAFF.

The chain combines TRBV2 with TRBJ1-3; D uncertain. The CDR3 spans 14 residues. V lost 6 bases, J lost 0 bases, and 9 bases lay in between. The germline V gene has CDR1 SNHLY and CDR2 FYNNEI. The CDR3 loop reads CASSAQVSGNTIYF. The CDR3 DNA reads TGTGCCAGCAGCGCACAAGTCTCTGGAAACACCATATATTTT.

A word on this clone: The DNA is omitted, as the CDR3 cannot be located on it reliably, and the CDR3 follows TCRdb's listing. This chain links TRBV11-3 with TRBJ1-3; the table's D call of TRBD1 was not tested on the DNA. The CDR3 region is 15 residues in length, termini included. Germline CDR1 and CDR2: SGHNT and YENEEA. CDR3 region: CASRASGQVASGATF.

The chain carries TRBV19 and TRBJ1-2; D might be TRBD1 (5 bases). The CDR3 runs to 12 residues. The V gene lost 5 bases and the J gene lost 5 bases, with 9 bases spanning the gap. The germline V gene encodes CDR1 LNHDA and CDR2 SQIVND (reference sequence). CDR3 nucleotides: TGTGCCAGTAGTCCACGACAGTATGGCTACACCTTC. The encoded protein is CASSPRQYGYTF.

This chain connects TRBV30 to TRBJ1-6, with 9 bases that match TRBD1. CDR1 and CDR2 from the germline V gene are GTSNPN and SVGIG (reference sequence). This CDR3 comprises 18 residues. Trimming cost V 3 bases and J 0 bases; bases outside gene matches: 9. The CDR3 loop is CAWSYSGTGSSYNSPLHF. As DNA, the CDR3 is TGTGCCTGGAGCTACTCCGGGACAGGGAGCTCCTATAATTCACCCCTCCACTTT.

In nucleotides, the CDR3 is TGTGCCAGCAGTTTCTTACAGGGGAGGAACACCATATATTTT. The encoded protein is CASSFLQGRNTIYF. The genes are TRBV6-5 and TRBJ1-3, with TRBD1 identical over 7 bases. Germline CDR1 MNHEY, CDR2 SVGAGI. The CDR3 is 14 residues long. The V and J ends lost 4 bases and 7 bases, in that order; junction bases with no gene match: 7.

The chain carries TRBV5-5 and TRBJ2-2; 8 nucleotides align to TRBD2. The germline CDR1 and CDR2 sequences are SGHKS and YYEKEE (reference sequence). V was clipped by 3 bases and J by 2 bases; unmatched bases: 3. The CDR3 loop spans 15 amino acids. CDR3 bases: TGTGCCAGCAGCTCGGGGGGGACAAACACCGGGGAGCTGTTTTTT. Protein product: CASSSGGTNTGELFF.

The CDR3 sequence is CASSLAGRSSYEQYF. DNA for the CDR3: TGTGCCAGCAGCTTGGCCGGGAGAAGCTCCTACGAGCAGTACTTC. The chain is built from TRBV5-6 and TRBJ2-7, with D possibly matching TRBD2 (6 bases). Germline V gene data show CDR1 as SGHDT and CDR2 as YYEEEE. The CDR3 extends over 15 amino acids. The V gene lost 0 bases and the J gene lost 0 bases, with 10 bases spanning the gap.

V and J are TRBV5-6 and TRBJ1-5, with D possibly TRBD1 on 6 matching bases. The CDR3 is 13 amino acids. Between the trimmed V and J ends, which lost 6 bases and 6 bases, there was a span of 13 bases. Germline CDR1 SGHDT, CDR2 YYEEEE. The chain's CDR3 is CASNPQGSQPQHF. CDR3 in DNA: TGTGCCAGCAACCCACAGGGATCTCAGCCCCAGCATTTT.

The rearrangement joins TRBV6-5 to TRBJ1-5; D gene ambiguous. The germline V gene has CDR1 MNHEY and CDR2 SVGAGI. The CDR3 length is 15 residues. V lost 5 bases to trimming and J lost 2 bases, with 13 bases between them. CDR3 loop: CASSTGGWGNQPQHF. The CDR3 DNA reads TGTGCCAGCAGTACCGGAGGGTGGGGCAATCAGCCCCAGCATTTT.